The clone carrying this TCR beta chain has only a few counts. Antigen: not known. This specimen comes from a study of identical twins. Donors were all healthy Caucasians. The study, taken as a whole, reports: Cross-sectional statistics, not tracking of the same donors, supported the conclusions.

TCRdb re-called the 5' RACE reads through MiXCR, storing one row per CDR3 protein. The profile shows about 490,000 distinct CDR3 sequences, roughly 15% of them singletons. CDR1 and CDR2 from the germline V gene are SEHNR and FQNEAQ (reference sequence). V was clipped by 4 bases and J by 3 bases; unmatched bases: 8. There are 16 residues in the CDR3. These data were also reused for a study on yellow fever vaccine responses in identical twins. This second study notes: Reportedly, twins' vaccine T cell responses looked partly convergent and partly personalized.

The sequence was obtained from a woman younger than 35 in good health. The sample consisted of CD4+ T cells sorted from blood. The J gene is TRBJ1-1, the V gene TRBV7-9; 10 positions agree with TRBD1. The CDR3 reads CASSSGRTGGDTEAFF. CDR3 bases: TGTGCCAGCAGCTCCGGGCGGACAGGGGGTGACACTGAAGCTTTCTTT.